This TCR beta chain was identified in a study of cytomegalovirus exposure and HLA in healthy donors. Study conclusions and caveats: Later analysis indicated greater clonal expansion among HLA-associated TCR beta chains than among equally common other chains.

A multiplex PCR was run with 60 Vbeta primers and 13 Jbeta primers. Sequenced by immunoSEQ multiplex PCR; TCRdb stores in-frame clones only, minus some. Altogether about 170,000 clones are present, about four fifths being singletons, with the ten largest covering under 3%. V lost 3 bases, J lost 2 bases, and 4 bases stayed unmatched. This CDR3 spans 15 amino acids. Per germline, CDR1 SGHNT and CDR2 YENEEA. Comments on this clone: Its specificity is not known.

The receptor was derived from a woman aged 45-65 years in good health and CMV-seronegative. The chain uses TRBV11-3 and TRBJ2-7; 10 bases agree with TRBD1. Material for sequencing was PBMCs. The DNA of the CDR3 is TGTGCCAGCAGCTTGGGGACAGGGGCGACCTACGAGCAGTACTTC. It yields the protein CASSLGTGATYEQYF.